A selection of T cell receptor beta chains follows, all from one sample in a study of T cell responses to AZD1222 COVID-19 vaccine. The repertoire was sequenced with immunoSEQ multiplex PCR; TCRdb's copy has only in-frame clones and lacks some. The sample holds around 120,000 clones; 80% to 95% are singletons and the top ten take around 14%. Sequenced material: peripheral blood, taken on day 0 of AZD1222 vaccination. Receptor source: an adult in good health. The CDR3 runs from the conserved cysteine through the conserved F or W. D genes are given only for firm matches.

>TRBV15|TRBJ1-3|NA
CATSRGTAGNTIYF
TGTGCCACCAGCCGGGGGACCGCTGGAAACACCATATATTTT
>TRBV7-9|TRBJ2-5|NA
CASSLVNEETQYF
TGTGCCAGCAGCTTAGTTAACGAAGAGACCCAGTACTTC
>TRBV7-2|TRBJ2-2|NA
CASSLDLRELFF
TGTGCCAGCAGCTTAGATCTAAGGGAGCTGTTTTTT
>TRBV18|TRBJ1-1|NA
CASSLNSQGGPEAFF
TGTGCCAGCTCACTGAATTCTCAGGGAGGCCCTGAAGCTTTCTTT
>TRBV2|TRBJ2-7|TRBD1
CASKGQIYEQYF
TGTGCCAGCAAGGGACAGATTTACGAGCAGTACTTC
>TRBV6-5|TRBJ2-7|TRBD1
CASSYSRTGAYEQYF
TGTGCCAGCAGTTACTCTCGGACAGGGGCCTACGAGCAGTACTTC
>TRBV6-5|TRBJ2-2|TRBD2
CASRGLAASSGELFF
TGTGCCAGCCGGGGACTAGCGGCGTCGTCCGGGGAGCTGTTTTTT
>TRBV18|TRBJ1-6|NA
CASSPGGSPSLHF
TGTGCCAGCTCACCCGGCGGCAGCCCTTCCCTCCACTTT
>TRBV4-3|TRBJ2-2|TRBD2
CASSQEPGLAGVRTGELFF
TGCGCCAGCAGCCAAGAACCGGGACTAGCGGGAGTACGTACCGGGGAGCTGTTTTTT
>TRBV3-1/TRBV3-2|TRBJ2-7|NA
CASSQGPGPYEQYF
TGTGCCAGCAGCCAAGGTCCGGGTCCCTACGAGCAGTACTTC
>TRBV5-5|TRBJ2-6|TRBD1
CASSTKRALDRAGANVLTF
TGTGCCAGCAGCACGAAGCGGGCGTTGGACAGGGCTGGGGCCAACGTCCTGACTTTC
>TRBV11-2|TRBJ2-7|NA
CASSPPIAYYEQYF
TGTGCCAGCAGCCCGCCGATCGCCTACTACGAGCAGTACTTC
>TRBV5-8|TRBJ1-1|NA
CASSTGGGRNTEAFF
TGTGCCAGCAGCACGGGTGGGGGGAGGAACACTGAAGCTTTCTTT
>TRBV6-5|TRBJ2-7|TRBD1
CASSYSDRGVYEQYF
TGTGCCAGCAGTTACTCCGACAGGGGGGTATACGAGCAGTACTTC
>TRBV7-9|TRBJ1-5|NA
CASRVGDQPQHF
TGTGCCAGCAGAGTCGGGGATCAGCCCCAGCATTTT
>TRBV5-4|TRBJ2-1|TRBD2
CASSLETSGFSSYNEQFF
TGTGCCAGCAGCTTGGAGACTAGCGGGTTTAGCTCCTACAATGAGCAGTTCTTC
>TRBV7-7|TRBJ2-1|TRBD1
CASSLRAQGSNEQFF
TGTGCTAGCAGCTTACGGGCACAGGGGAGTAATGAGCAGTTCTTC
>TRBV13|TRBJ1-4|NA
CASSLNRDGRGKLFF
TGTGCCAGCAGCCTTAACCGGGACGGCCGAGGAAAACTGTTTTTT
>TRBV6-5|TRBJ2-2|TRBD2
CASSLLAGVTGELFF
TGTGCCAGCAGTCTTCTAGCGGGGGTCACCGGGGAGCTGTTTTTT
>TRBV5-1|TRBJ2-7|NA
CASSTGAVWDEQYF
TGCGCCAGCAGCACAGGAGCGGTATGGGACGAGCAGTACTTC
>TRBV13|TRBJ2-2|TRBD2
CASSSGTSGDANTGELFF
TGTGCCAGCAGCTCTGGGACTAGCGGGGACGCGAACACCGGGGAGCTGTTTTTT
>TRBV28|TRBJ1-1|NA
CASNPPDGGMNTEAFF
TGTGCCAGCAACCCCCCAGACGGTGGCATGAACACTGAAGCTTTCTTT
>TRBV19|TRBJ1-5|NA
CASSIGMGRGNQPQHF
TGTGCCAGTAGTATCGGTATGGGCAGGGGCAATCAGCCCCAGCATTTT
>TRBV2|TRBJ1-1|TRBD1
CATSTGRFDTEAFF
TGTGCCACTTCGACAGGGCGTTTCGACACTGAAGCTTTCTTT
>TRBV29-1|TRBJ1-4|TRBD1
CSVPQGKGEKLFF
TGCAGCGTGCCACAGGGGAAGGGTGAAAAACTGTTTTTT
>TRBV9|TRBJ2-3|TRBD2
CASSVAGVTSGITDTQYF
TGTGCCAGCAGCGTAGCGGGGGTGACTAGCGGGATCACAGATACGCAGTATTTT